The 13 T cell receptor beta chains reported below all come from one sample, sequenced in a study of blood T cell repertoires in COVID-19. Method: immunoSEQ multiplex PCR; TCRdb's copy keeps in-frame clones and lacks some. The sample has over 350,000 clones, around nine tenths seen once; the top ten hold roughly a tenth. The sequencing sample was made of PBMCs or T cells enriched from blood (not recorded which). These receptors were collected from a woman aged 50 to 60 who had recovered from COVID-19.

This sequence joins TRBV5-1 and TRBJ1-1; perhaps TRBD1 as D (6 bases). V was cut by 5 bases and J by 0 bases, with 17 bases left in between. In germline, CDR1 is SGHRS, CDR2 YFSETQ. This CDR3 contains 16 residues. The CDR3: CASRPEWTDMNTEAFF. CDR3 nucleotide sequence: TGCGCCAGCAGACCCGAATGGACAGACATGAACACTGAAGCTTTCTTT.

J is TRBJ1-2 and V is TRBV5-1, with 9 bases that match TRBD1. V gave up 1 base and J gave up 8 bases; unmatched junction bases: 9. The CDR3 covers 15 residues. The germline V gene has CDR1 SGHRS and CDR2 YFSETQ. CDR3 nucleotide sequence: TGCGCCAGCAGCTTGACCGGGGACAGGGTACTAGGCTACACCTTC. Translating it yields CASSLTGDRVLGYTF. Combining the CDR3 with reference TRBV5-1 and TRBJ1-2 gives the whole variable domain KAGVTQTPRYLIKTRGQQVTLSCSPISGHRSVSWYQQTPGQGLQFLFEYFSETQRNKGNFPGRFSGRQFSNSRSEMNVSTLELGDSALYLCASSLTGDRVLGYTFGSGTRLTVV.

The chain links TRBV9 to TRBJ1-1, with a possible D match to TRBD1 (6 bases). The ends were cut back, 2 bases at V and 6 bases at J, with 11 bases in the middle. CDR1 is SGDLS, CDR2 YYNGEE, per germline. CDR3 length equals 13 residues. This CDR3 is CASSVNRASEAFF. The CDR3 DNA sequence: TGTGCCAGCAGCGTTAACAGGGCGTCTGAAGCTTTCTTT.

As DNA, the CDR3 is TGTGCCTGGAGTGTACTCGGTGGGCGCCCCTCTGGGGCCAACGTCCTGACTTTC. Translating it yields CAWSVLGGRPSGANVLTF. The chain couples TRBV30 to TRBJ2-6; D is unclear. Germline lookup yields CDR1 GTSNPN and CDR2 SVGIG (reference sequence). The germline V and J ends were trimmed by 0 bases and 0 bases, with 15 bases remaining between them. The CDR3 has 18 amino acids.

V is TRBV27 and J is TRBJ1-5, with D possibly being TRBD1 (6 bases). Trimming left V 2 bases short and J 8 bases short, with 13 bases between. Germline loops: CDR1 MNHEY, CDR2 SMNVEV (reference sequence). The length of the CDR3 is 14 residues. CDR3 amino acids: CASSLNREYKPQHF. CDR3 DNA: TGTGCCAGCAGTTTAAACAGGGAGTATAAGCCCCAGCATTTT.

The J gene is TRBJ1-5, the V gene TRBV15; 8 positions match TRBD1. Per the germline V gene, CDR1 is LNHNV and CDR2 is YYDKDF (reference sequence). The CDR3 has 16 amino acids. Trimming at V came to 5 bases and at J to 3 bases, leaving 9 bases not matched to a gene. This CDR3 reads CATSEFVDRDNQPQHF. In nucleotides, the CDR3 is TGTGCCACCAGCGAATTCGTGGACAGGGACAATCAGCCCCAGCATTTT.

The chain has TRBV3-1 (or the pseudogene TRBV3-2) and TRBJ2-1, with TRBD2 matching over 7 bases. The V and J ends lost 3 bases and 0 bases, in that order; junction bases with no gene match: 2. Germline V gives CDR1 LGHDT, CDR2 YNNKEL (reference sequence). This CDR3 region has 15 residues. The CDR3 here is CASSHRTSSYNEQFF. CDR3 coding DNA: TGTGCCAGCAGCCATAGGACTAGCTCCTACAATGAGCAGTTCTTC.

This clone was detected a few times. This same CDR3 is encoded by further DNA sequences in the sample. The gene calls are TRBV27 and TRBJ2-1, with TRBD2 identical over 8 bases. Germline CDR1 is MNHEY and CDR2 is SMNVEV (reference sequence). This CDR3 spans 14 amino acids. Losses at the gene ends were 3 bases for V and 9 bases for J; bases not matched to a gene: 7. This CDR3 is CASSFSGGAGEQFF. The CDR3 nucleotides read TGTGCCAGCAGTTTTTCCGGGGGGGCGGGTGAGCAGTTCTTC.

This clone has only one observation. This chain links TRBV3-1 (or the pseudogene TRBV3-2) with TRBJ2-6; maybe TRBD2 (5 bases). The length of the CDR3 is 18 residues. Between the trimmed V and J ends, which lost 3 bases and 0 bases, there was a span of 15 bases. CDR1 LGHDT and CDR2 YNNKEL come from the germline V gene (reference sequence). Here the CDR3 DNA reads TGTGCCAGCAGCCAGGATAGGACTGGGAGCTCTGGGGCCAACGTCCTGACTTTC. Encoded protein: CASSQDRTGSSGANVLTF.

J is TRBJ2-7 and V is TRBV11-2, with D possibly TRBD2 on 6 matching bases. V shed 2 bases and J shed 2 bases, with 10 bases lying between them. CDR3 length: 14 amino acids. CDR1 is SGHAT and CDR2 is FQNNGV in the germline V gene. CDR3 sequence reads: CASSLRDWAYEQYF. As DNA, the CDR3 is TGTGCCAGCAGCTTAAGGGACTGGGCCTACGAGCAGTACTTC. Complete variable domain (other parts from reference TRBV11-2 and TRBJ2-7): EAGVAQSPRYKIIEKRQSVAFWCNPISGHATLYWYQQILGQGPKLLIQFQNNGVVDDSQLPKDRFSAERLKGVDSTLKIQPAKLEDSAVYLCASSLRDWAYEQYFGPGTRLTVT.

Written as DNA, the CDR3 is TGTGCCAGCAGTCAGACACCCACGGAAGCTTTCTTT. It yields the protein CASSQTPTEAFF. The chain recombines TRBV2 with TRBJ1-1; D remains unclear. Germline CDR1 reads SNHLY; CDR2 reads FYNNEI. The CDR3 is 12 residues long. Trimming took off 5 bases at V and 8 bases at J, with 12 bases between the two ends.

V usage is TRBV7-2 and J usage is TRBJ2-1, with 9 bases identical to TRBD2. CDR1 and CDR2 (germline): SGHTA, FQGNSA. CDR3 size: 15 residues. J was trimmed by 8 bases and V by 1 base; bases with no gene match: 6. The CDR3 here is CASSLEISGGDEQFF. As DNA, the CDR3 is TGTGCCAGCAGCTTAGAGATTAGCGGGGGAGATGAGCAGTTCTTC.

The chain joins TRBV7-9 to TRBJ1-1, with no clear D. CDR3 length: 12 amino acids. CDR1 and CDR2 from the germline V gene are SEHNR and FQNEAQ (reference sequence). The V end lost 3 bases, the J end lost 11 bases, and 13 bases lay between the germline ends. This CDR3 is CASSFGEWYAFF. The CDR3 bases are TGTGCCAGCAGCTTCGGGGAATGGTATGCTTTCTTT. The full variable domain, completed using reference TRBV7-9 and TRBJ1-1, is DTGVSQNPRHKITKRGQNVTFRCDPISEHNRLYWYRQTLGQGPEFLTYFQNEAQLEKSRLLSDRFSAERPKGSFSTLEIQRTEQGDSAMYLCASSFGEWYAFFGQGTRLTVV.